Listed below are T cell receptor beta chains from one sample, sequenced in a study of T cells in narcolepsy. Sequencing used immunoSEQ multiplex PCR; TCRdb keeps in-frame clones, though not all of them. The table lists about 40,000 clones, around 89% of them singletons. The sample taken for sequencing was CD45RA- memory CD4+ T cells from PBMCs. These receptors all stem from a human donor with narcolepsy. The CDR3 runs from the conserved cysteine through the conserved F or W. The D gene is left open where the match is weak. Rows give clone size only sometimes, using once, few, many, or a class for an expanded clone.

v_gene,abundance,j_gene,d_gene,CDR3nt,CDR3aa
TRBV11-2,NA,TRBJ2-5,NA,TGTGCCAGCCGCAGTGCGGAGACCCAGTACTTC,CASRSAETQYF
TRBV5-1,NA,TRBJ1-5,NA,TGCGCCAGCAGCTTATCCGGGCAGGGGAGCAATCAGCCCCAGCATTTT,CASSLSGQGSNQPQHF
TRBV19,NA,TRBJ1-5,NA,TGTGCCAGTAGTCAAACAGGATCGCGGGATCAGCCCCAGCATTTT,CASSQTGSRDQPQHF
TRBV29-1,NA,TRBJ1-1,NA,TGCAGCGTTGAAGTTGGTCGTGGGGTGAGCGCTTTCTTT,CSVEVGRGVSAFF
TRBV5-1,few,TRBJ1-1,NA,TGCGCCAGCAGCTTCGGACAAGGGGGTGAAGCTTTCTTT,CASSFGQGGEAFF
TRBV5-1,NA,TRBJ2-1,NA,TGCGCCAGCAGCCCTCGAAGGCTTGAGCCACACGCTTTTAATGAGCAGTTCTTC,CASSPRRLEPHAFNEQFF
TRBV2,few,TRBJ2-5,NA,TGTGCCGGTCGACTGTTCAGGGAGACCCAGTACTTC,CAGRLFRETQYF
TRBV6-1,NA,TRBJ1-5,NA,TGTGCCAGCAGTGGACGGACCAACAATCAGCCCCAGCATTTT,CASSGRTNNQPQHF
TRBV6-1,NA,TRBJ2-1,NA,TGTGCCAGCAGGGAGGACAGAATCCCCTACAATGAGCAGTTCTTC,CASREDRIPYNEQFF
TRBV30,once,TRBJ1-2,NA,TGTGCCTGCCAAACTAACTTATACACCTTC,CACQTNLYTF
TRBV7-2,NA,TRBJ2-1,NA,TGTGCCAGCACCACTTATAATTCGGGCAGGGGAATTGTTGAGCAGTTCTTC,CASTTYNSGRGIVEQFF
TRBV2,NA,TRBJ1-1,NA,TGTGCCAGCAGTGAACATTTGATACAGGCTCAGTTT,CASSEHLIQAQF
TRBV30,NA,TRBJ2-2,TRBD2,TGTGCCTGGAACGGCAGGGCTAGCGGGAGGGCCACCGGGGAGCTGTTTTTT,CAWNGRASGRATGELFF
TRBV11-3,NA,TRBJ1-1,NA,TGTGCCAGCAGCCCATCGGCAGCGGCTGAAGCTTTCTTT,CASSPSAAAEAFF
TRBV6-5,few,TRBJ2-7,TRBD2,TGTGCCAGCAGTTACCCCGAACACCAGCGGGGCGAGCAGTACTTC,CASSYPEHQRGEQYF
TRBV6-5,once,TRBJ1-1,NA,TGTGCCAGCAGTTACGGGGTCCCCAGATTGACCACTGAAGCTTTCTTT,CASSYGVPRLTTEAFF
TRBV28,NA,TRBJ2-3,NA,TGTGCCAGCTGGGCCGGGACCACAGATACGCAGTATTTT,CASWAGTTDTQYF
TRBV11-3,NA,TRBJ2-7,NA,TGTGCCAGCAGCACCAGGAATTTGGGGCAGTACTTC,CASSTRNLGQYF
TRBV5-1,NA,TRBJ2-1,NA,TGCGCCAGCAGCTTTTCATCCGGCAGTACCTACAATGAGCAGTTCTTC,CASSFSSGSTYNEQFF
TRBV5-4,once,TRBJ2-7,TRBD2,TGTGCCAGCAGCCTTCCCGGGGTAGCGGGCTACGAGCAGTACTTC,CASSLPGVAGYEQYF
TRBV7-2,NA,TRBJ1-2,TRBD1,TGTGCCAGCAGCTCCCAGCGGGCAGGGGGCGCAATCAACACCTTC,CASSSQRAGGAINTF
TRBV10-1,NA,TRBJ1-1,NA,TGCGCCAGCAGTCAAGGGGTTAACACTGAAGCTTTCTTT,CASSQGVNTEAFF
TRBV19,NA,TRBJ2-2,TRBD1,TGTGCCAGTAGTATTGAACAGGGGTCCACCGGGGAGCTGTTTTTT,CASSIEQGSTGELFF
TRBV7-2,NA,TRBJ1-3,TRBD1,TGTGCCAGCAGCGCCTGGGACAGCTCTGGAAACACCATATATTTT,CASSAWDSSGNTIYF
TRBV11-1,NA,TRBJ2-1,NA,TGTGCCAGCAGCTTAGACGGGGATCGTGAGCAGTTCTTC,CASSLDGDREQFF
TRBV6-6,NA,TRBJ2-3,NA,TGTGCCAGCCGCAACATCGGACGCTCAGATACGCAGTATTTT,CASRNIGRSDTQYF
TRBV7-6,NA,TRBJ2-2,NA,TGTGCCAGCAGCTTAGTCGTGGGTCCCACCGGGGAGCTGTTTTTT,CASSLVVGPTGELFF
TRBV7-2,NA,TRBJ1-3,TRBD1,TGTGCCAGCAGCTTGCTGGGGACAGGGCGAAACACCATATATTTT,CASSLLGTGRNTIYF
TRBV9,NA,TRBJ2-7,TRBD2,TGTGCCAGCAGCGTACAAATAGCGGGGGGGCTAAACGAGCAGTACTTC,CASSVQIAGGLNEQYF
TRBV19,NA,TRBJ1-2,NA,TGTGCCAGTAGTACCCAAACAGCGACAGAGAACTATGGCTACACCTTC,CASSTQTATENYGYTF
TRBV11-3,once,TRBJ2-7,TRBD2,TGTGCCAGCAGCCGCGCCGCTCCAGCGGGAGGGGCCGAGCAGTACTTC,CASSRAAPAGGAEQYF
TRBV7-8,NA,TRBJ1-2,TRBD1,TGTGCCAGCAGCTCCCGGGACAGTGAGCTTTTATATGGCTACACCTTC,CASSSRDSELLYGYTF